A selection of T cell receptor beta chains follows, all from one sample in a study of blood T cell repertoires in COVID-19. The repertoire was sequenced with immunoSEQ multiplex PCR; TCRdb's copy has only in-frame clones and lacks some. The sample records hundreds of thousands of clones, about nine tenths being singletons. Sequenced input: peripheral blood. These receptors were taken from a man aged 55 to 69 who had recovered from COVID-19. Both conserved end residues are trimmed from each CDR3. Fields, in order: J gene, V gene, CDR3 protein.

j_gene: TRBJ1-1; v_gene: TRBV12-5; CDR3aa: ASGLQGTDTEAF
j_gene: TRBJ2-2; v_gene: TRBV18; CDR3aa: ASSPPIGELF
j_gene: TRBJ1-1; v_gene: TRBV5-6; CDR3aa: ASSSKTEAF
j_gene: TRBJ2-1; v_gene: TRBV5-1; CDR3aa: ASSLAYNEQF
j_gene: TRBJ2-7; v_gene: TRBV21-1; CDR3aa: ASSKEGVQGISYEQY
j_gene: TRBJ2-2; v_gene: TRBV6-6; CDR3aa: ASTWGQVDTGELF
j_gene: TRBJ1-1; v_gene: TRBV5-6; CDR3aa: ASSQAGTFPRNEAF
j_gene: TRBJ1-1; v_gene: TRBV11-3; CDR3aa: ASSLDGGADEAF
j_gene: TRBJ2-3; v_gene: TRBV5-1; CDR3aa: ASSLKGGGVSGTDTQY
j_gene: TRBJ2-2; v_gene: TRBV5-4; CDR3aa: ASTLDPRGTGELF
j_gene: TRBJ2-1; v_gene: TRBV27; CDR3aa: ASSLSMGGYNEQF
j_gene: TRBJ2-3; v_gene: TRBV4-2; CDR3aa: ASSQDDPAWVSGGALDTQY
j_gene: TRBJ2-5; v_gene: TRBV7-9; CDR3aa: ASSYPPRETQY
j_gene: TRBJ2-2; v_gene: TRBV7-6; CDR3aa: ASSFGGASTGELF
j_gene: TRBJ1-3; v_gene: TRBV6-5; CDR3aa: ASTKGTAGNTIY
j_gene: TRBJ1-5; v_gene: TRBV27; CDR3aa: ASSLGGVSNQPQH
j_gene: TRBJ1-1; v_gene: TRBV3-1/TRBV3-2; CDR3aa: ASSQGFTGEAF
j_gene: TRBJ1-4; v_gene: TRBV2; CDR3aa: ASRSDRGNEKLF
j_gene: TRBJ2-3; v_gene: TRBV28; CDR3aa: ASSSHPTSFTQY
j_gene: TRBJ1-1; v_gene: TRBV10-3; CDR3aa: AISQGPVNTEAF
j_gene: TRBJ1-5; v_gene: TRBV5-5; CDR3aa: ASSTRDRGIQPQH
j_gene: TRBJ2-3; v_gene: TRBV19; CDR3aa: ASSIGAGRMDTQY
j_gene: TRBJ2-7; v_gene: TRBV5-1; CDR3aa: ASSLGTSGSYEQY
j_gene: TRBJ1-4; v_gene: TRBV6-1; CDR3aa: ASSDIGGEKLF
j_gene: TRBJ1-4; v_gene: TRBV5-1; CDR3aa: ASSSSGTGFEKLF
j_gene: TRBJ2-2; v_gene: TRBV11-2; CDR3aa: ASSVIRGTGELF
j_gene: TRBJ1-2; v_gene: TRBV6-5; CDR3aa: ASRGTGANYGYT
j_gene: TRBJ2-3; v_gene: TRBV4-1; CDR3aa: ASSRTSGGASTDTQY
j_gene: TRBJ2-7; v_gene: TRBV5-4; CDR3aa: ASSSGQGGYEQY
j_gene: TRBJ2-4; v_gene: TRBV6-5; CDR3aa: ASSRGQLAKNIQY
j_gene: TRBJ2-6; v_gene: TRBV5-1; CDR3aa: ASSSGQGAMPGANVLT
j_gene: TRBJ2-1; v_gene: TRBV11-3; CDR3aa: ASSPRTGPYNEQF
j_gene: TRBJ1-5; v_gene: TRBV6-6; CDR3aa: ASSTTGSGQPQH
j_gene: TRBJ2-1; v_gene: TRBV12-3/TRBV12-4; CDR3aa: ASSWSLANEQF
j_gene: TRBJ2-2; v_gene: TRBV21-1; CDR3aa: ASSKDRGDGELF
j_gene: TRBJ1-1; v_gene: TRBV19; CDR3aa: ASSIFRQGTEAF
j_gene: TRBJ1-1; v_gene: TRBV7-9; CDR3aa: ASSSLGGGGNTEAF
j_gene: TRBJ1-4; v_gene: TRBV5-6; CDR3aa: ASSFRGGSANEKLF
j_gene: TRBJ1-2; v_gene: TRBV5-8; CDR3aa: ATWTAYGYT
j_gene: TRBJ1-5; v_gene: TRBV5-8; CDR3aa: ASRGGGQSYSNQPQH
j_gene: TRBJ1-1; v_gene: TRBV6-5; CDR3aa: ASRPGLNTEAF
j_gene: TRBJ2-7; v_gene: TRBV6-5; CDR3aa: ASTLDGTGGAEQY
j_gene: TRBJ1-6; v_gene: TRBV6-5; CDR3aa: ASSTGTGGSPLH
j_gene: TRBJ2-1; v_gene: TRBV18; CDR3aa: ASSPLQGYNEQF